This TCR beta chain was sequenced during a study of CD8 T cells in Susac syndrome. The RNA, roughly 0.45 to 1 ug, was put through reverse transcription using random hexamers. Multiplex immunoSEQ PCR targeted 54 Vbeta and 13 Jbeta TCR beta segments. TCRdb ran MiXCR on the immunoSEQ multiplex PCR reads and lists one entry per CDR3 protein. The table includes some 200,000 distinct CDR3 sequences, about 90% detected once. V dropped 4 bases and J dropped 5; count of bases not matched to a gene: 4. This CDR3 comprises 13 residues. CDR1 and CDR2 (germline): SGHNT, YYREEE (reference sequence). Sequencing of TCR beta drew on CD8+ and CD4+ T cells from blood.

V and J are TRBV5-4 and TRBJ1-2; 8 bases align to TRBD1. This clonotype originated in a human donor with multiple sclerosis. The specimen sequenced was CD8+ T cells from PBMCs. Here the CDR3 reads CASSGQGAYGYTF. As DNA, the CDR3 is TGTGCCAGCAGCGGACAGGGAGCGTATGGCTACACCTTC.